The 31 T cell receptor beta chains reported below all come from one sample, sequenced in a study of blood T cell repertoires in COVID-19 (TCRdb year 2020). Libraries came from the immunoSEQ multiplex PCR assay. Drawn from immuneACCESS, this table holds only the in-frame rearrangements with V and J called that TCRdb kept. Clones are partly lost; checked studies trace under half to an unresolved V gene and leave the rest unexplained. This sample is represented by about 110,000 clones; about 70% of them were singletons. The ten largest make up 7.6% of the sample. Sequencing used peripheral blood. The receptors derive from a woman aged 60-75 years with acute or convalescent COVID-19.

V is TRBV7-8 and J is TRBJ1-1; D is ambiguous. CDR1 is SGHVS and CDR2 is FQNEAQ in the germline V gene. V dropped 0 bases and J dropped 3 bases, with 5 bases sitting between them. The CDR3 spans 13 residues. The DNA for the CDR3 is TGTGCCAGCAGCTTAGCCTCCTACACTGAAGCTTTCTTT. Translated, it gives CASSLASYTEAFF. Drawing the rest from reference TRBV7-8 and TRBJ1-1, the complete variable domain is GAGVSQSPRYKVAKRGQDVALRCDPISGHVSLFWYQQALGQGPEFLTYFQNEAQLDKSGLPSDRFFAERPEGSVSTLKIQRTQQEDSAVYLCASSLASYTEAFFGQGTRLTVV.

This clone has just a few counts. The chain uses TRBV9 and TRBJ1-1; D is unclear. CDR3 size: 13 residues. V was cut by 4 bases and J by 6 bases, with 13 bases left in between. The germline CDR1 and CDR2 sequences are SGDLS and YYNGEE. CDR3 in DNA: TGTGCCAGCAGCCCTATCCGGGGAGCTGAAGCTTTCTTT. This codes for CASSPIRGAEAFF. Based on the CDR3 plus reference TRBV9 and TRBJ1-1, the full variable domain is DSGVTQTPKHLITATGQRVTLRCSPRSGDLSVYWYQQSLDQGLQFLIQYYNGEERAKGNILERFSAQQFPDLHSELNLSSLELGDSALYFCASSPIRGAEAFFGQGTRLTVV.

This clone was recorded once. The chain links TRBV4-2 to TRBJ1-4; 7 bases map to TRBD1. Germline-derived CDR1 and CDR2 are LGHNA and YNFKEQ. There are 17 residues in the CDR3. The trim removed 0 bases at V and 8 bases at J, leaving 12 bases unmatched. The CDR3 nucleotides are TGTGCCAGCAGCCAAGAGGATCGTTCAGGGGGGACGGAAAAACTGTTTTTT. Protein product: CASSQEDRSGGTEKLFF.

V gene TRBV11-2 combines with J gene TRBJ1-2, with D possibly being TRBD1 (5 bases). V was pared by 3 bases and J by 0 bases, with 11 bases between. This CDR3 has 15 residues. Germline V CDR1 and CDR2: SGHAT, FQNNGV. In nucleotides, the CDR3 is TGTGCCAGCAGCTTCGGACAAACAGCTAACTATGGCTACACCTTC. Translating gives CASSFGQTANYGYTF.

The chain joins TRBV6-5 to TRBJ1-5; possible D gene TRBD1, 5 bases. CDR1 and CDR2 from the germline V gene are MNHEY and SVGAGI. V was shortened by 2 bases and J by 2 bases, with 10 bases between the two germline ends. The CDR3 sequence is 15 residues long. CDR3 DNA: TGTGCCAGCAGTTACCAGGGTATGGGCAATCAGCCCCAGCATTTT. It codes for CASSYQGMGNQPQHF.

The chain uses TRBV12-3 or TRBV12-4 and TRBJ1-2; 7 bases match TRBD1. This CDR3 region has 13 residues. The V and J ends lost 2 bases and 7 bases, in that order; junction bases with no gene match: 4. CDR3 amino acids: CASSLISGGGYTF. CDR3 DNA: TGTGCCAGCAGTTTAATATCAGGGGGTGGCTACACCTTC.

The chain joins TRBV2 to TRBJ1-1; no firm D call. Germline V gene sequence: CDR1 SNHLY, CDR2 FYNNEI. This CDR3 spans 12 amino acids. V was clipped by 7 bases and J by 10 bases, with 16 bases between them. CDR3 sequence: CASKKDLSGAFF. CDR3 sequence (DNA): TGTGCCAGCAAAAAAGACCTGAGCGGAGCTTTCTTT.

The chain uses TRBV19 and TRBJ2-7; 9 bases are shared with TRBD1. The junction had 3 bases not matched to a gene; V was cut back by 3 bases and J by 6 bases. Per the germline V gene, CDR1 is LNHDA and CDR2 is SQIVND (reference sequence). CDR3 length: 13 residues. The CDR3 sequence: CASSMGQGPEQYF. The CDR3 coding sequence is TGTGCCAGTAGTATGGGACAGGGCCCCGAGCAGTACTTC.

The gene calls are TRBV30 and TRBJ1-1; D unresolved. Germline V CDR1 and CDR2: GTSNPN, SVGIG (reference sequence). Trimming shortened V by 3 bases and J by 0 bases, and 17 bases separated the two germline ends. The CDR3 totals 16 residues. CDR3 loop: CAWRDPGIGMNTEAFF. The CDR3, as DNA: TGTGCCTGGAGAGACCCGGGTATTGGAATGAACACTGAAGCTTTCTTT. Filled out from reference TRBV30 and TRBJ1-1, the complete variable domain reads SQTIHQWPATLVQPVGSPLSLECTVEGTSNPNLYWYRQAAGRGLQLLFYSVGIGQISSEVPQNLSASRPQDRQFILSSKKLLLSDSGFYLCAWRDPGIGMNTEAFFGQGTRLTVV.

This clone was recorded a few times. The chain is built from TRBV27 and TRBJ1-4; D gene uncertain. The germline V and J ends were trimmed by 5 bases and 0 bases, with 13 bases remaining between them. The CDR3 totals 16 residues. Germline lookup yields CDR1 MNHEY and CDR2 SMNVEV (reference sequence). In DNA form, the CDR3 reads TGTGCCAGCAGTACCGGTGGGCTTACAACTAATGAAAAACTGTTTTTT. Translating it yields CASSTGGLTTNEKLFF.

This chain connects TRBV18 to TRBJ1-2; 7 bases agree with TRBD1. Germline loops: CDR1 KGHSH, CDR2 LQKENI. The junction had 9 bases not matched to a gene; V was cut back by 5 bases and J by 6 bases. The CDR3 covers 14 residues. CDR3 in amino acids: CASSNYGTADGYTF. The CDR3, as DNA: TGTGCCAGCTCAAACTACGGGACAGCAGATGGCTACACCTTC.

The chain is built from TRBV6-5 and TRBJ1-1; unclear D gene. CDR1 is MNHEY, CDR2 SVGAGI, per germline. The CDR3 sequence is 13 residues long. V shed 0 bases and J shed 2 bases, with 4 bases lying between them. The CDR3 sequence: CASSYSYNTEAFF. As DNA, the CDR3 is TGTGCCAGCAGTTACTCGTATAACACTGAAGCTTTCTTT.

This clone was found a few times. The V call is TRBV28, the J call TRBJ2-2; D perhaps matches TRBD1 (6 bases). The CDR3 has 15 amino acids. From germline, CDR1 is MDHEN and CDR2 SYDVKM. The V end was cut by 6 bases, the J end by 1 base, with 12 bases between. Written as DNA, the CDR3 is TGTGCCAGCAGGGGGCAGGGGTGGAACACCGGGGAGCTGTTTTTT. It translates to CASRGQGWNTGELFF.

The chain joins TRBV6-4 to TRBJ1-6; TRBD1 aligns across 8 bases. This CDR3 is 14 amino acids long. Germline V gene lookup returns CDR1 MRHNA and CDR2 SNTAGT. J lost 6 bases, V lost 6 bases, and 4 bases had no gene match. CDR3: CASRDRAGNSPLHF. CDR3 nucleotide sequence: TGTGCCAGCAGGGACAGGGCGGGTAATTCACCCCTCCACTTT.

The chain couples TRBV20-1 to TRBJ1-1; the D gene is possibly TRBD1 (5 bases). Looked up from germline, CDR1 is DFQATT and CDR2 is SNEGSKA (reference sequence). V was shortened by 3 bases and J by 3 bases, with 20 bases between the two germline ends. The CDR3 is made up of 16 amino acids. The CDR3, as DNA: TGCAGTGCTAGTGGGGCAGCCCGAGAAGGCGACACTGAAGCTTTCTTT. It encodes CSASGAAREGDTEAFF.

This sequence joins TRBV7-3 and TRBJ2-2; D is perhaps TRBD1 (5 bases). The V end lost 3 bases, the J end lost 4 bases, and 12 bases lay between the germline ends. The germline V gene has CDR1 SGHTA and CDR2 FQGTGA. The CDR3 has 15 residues. For the CDR3, the DNA is TGTGCCAGCAGCTTCCTCCAGGGTGGCACCGGGGAGCTGTTTTTT. It translates to CASSFLQGGTGELFF.

For the CDR3, the DNA is TGCGCCAGCACACGTGAGGGGGAGAGGACTGAAGCTTTCTTT. Translated: CASTREGERTEAFF. The chain combines TRBV5-1 with TRBJ1-1, with a possible D match to TRBD1 (6 bases). The CDR3 has 14 residues. V was shortened by 6 bases and J by 5 bases, with 17 bases between the two germline ends. Germline CDR1 is SGHRS and CDR2 is YFSETQ. Full variable domain (outside the CDR3, taken from reference TRBV5-1 and TRBJ1-1): KAGVTQTPRYLIKTRGQQVTLSCSPISGHRSVSWYQQTPGQGLQFLFEYFSETQRNKGNFPGRFSGRQFSNSRSEMNVSTLELGDSALYLCASTREGERTEAFFGQGTRLTVV.

V is TRBV5-1 and J is TRBJ2-3; TRBD2 aligns across 12 bases. The CDR3 is 18 amino acids. Germline trimming cut 3 bases from V and 2 bases from J; bases unmatched to any gene: 10. The germline gives CDR1 SGHRS, CDR2 YFSETQ. Here the CDR3 DNA reads TGCGCCAGCAGCTCAACCACTAGCGGGGGGATTCTCACAGATACGCAGTATTTT. Translated, it gives CASSSTTSGGILTDTQYF.

V is TRBV4-3 and J is TRBJ2-7, with TRBD1 identical over 9 bases. The V segment lost 0 bases and the J segment 2 bases; nucleotides outside the gene matches: 8. The length of the CDR3 is 17 residues. CDR1 is LGHNA, CDR2 YSLEER, per germline. In DNA form, the CDR3 reads TGCGCCAGCAGCCAAGATCTGAGGACAGGGGCTGCCTACGAGCAGTACTTC. Amino acid sequence: CASSQDLRTGAAYEQYF.

Comment on this clone: The sample carries other DNA sequences with the same CDR3. The chain couples TRBV5-4 to TRBJ1-2, with a possible D match to TRBD1 (6 bases). The CDR3 extends over 13 amino acids. Trimming cost V 5 bases and J 3 bases, with 11 bases left between them. From germline, CDR1 is SGHNT and CDR2 YYREEE (reference sequence). The CDR3 sequence is CASRGQGYYGYTF. In DNA, the CDR3 is TGTGCCAGCAGAGGTCAGGGGTACTATGGCTACACCTTC.

The chain uses TRBV6-5 and TRBJ1-3, with D tentatively TRBD1 (5 bases). CDR1 is MNHEY, CDR2 SVGAGI, per germline. This CDR3 has 15 amino acids. V was trimmed by 2 bases and J by 0 bases, leaving 8 bases between them. The CDR3 DNA is TGTGCCAGCAGTTACCAGGGTATCTCTGGAAACACCATATATTTT. Translated: CASSYQGISGNTIYF.

The chain employs TRBV27 and TRBJ1-2; 10 bases match TRBD1. The CDR3 loop spans 15 amino acids. CDR1 is MNHEY and CDR2 is SMNVEV in the germline V gene (reference sequence). The V gene end was trimmed by 5 bases and the J gene end by 0 bases; junction bases not matched to a gene: 3. For the CDR3, the DNA is TGTGCCAGCAGTCCCGGGACAGGGGCTAACTATGGCTACACCTTC. It codes for CASSPGTGANYGYTF.

A few counts support this clone. This rearrangement joins TRBV7-6 to TRBJ2-7; D may be TRBD2 (6 bases). Germline CDR1 and CDR2: SGHVS and FNYEAQ. This CDR3 spans 15 amino acids. The V end lost 1 base, the J end lost 2 bases, and 12 bases lay between the germline ends. CDR3 bases: TGTGCCAGCAGCTTAGACGCGGGGAGCCCCTACGAGCAGTACTTC. This codes for CASSLDAGSPYEQYF.

The chain combines TRBV5-1 with TRBJ2-4; perhaps TRBD2 as D (6 bases). CDR1 and CDR2 (germline): SGHRS, YFSETQ. V lost 7 bases, J lost 0 bases, and 14 bases lay in between. This CDR3 is built from 15 residues. The CDR3 DNA follows: TGCGCCAGCTCCCCGGGGGAGCGAGCCAAAAACATTCAGTACTTC. Encoded protein: CASSPGERAKNIQYF.

The V gene is TRBV2, the J gene TRBJ1-2, with D possibly being TRBD1 (5 bases). Per germline, CDR1 SNHLY and CDR2 FYNNEI. The CDR3 sequence is 14 residues long. V lost 5 bases and J lost 4, with 14 bases in between. The chain's CDR3 is CASSSGPQGYGYTF. CDR3 nucleotide sequence: TGTGCCAGCAGTTCAGGGCCACAAGGCTATGGCTACACCTTC.

V is TRBV12-3 or TRBV12-4 and J is TRBJ2-1; D gene uncertain. Trimming left V 2 bases short and J 9 bases short, with 11 bases between. This CDR3 is 13 amino acids long. The CDR3 loop is CASSLSSSREQFF. The CDR3 bases are TGTGCCAGCAGTTTATCGAGTTCTCGTGAGCAGTTCTTC.

This clone was recorded only once. The chain carries TRBV29-1 and TRBJ2-1; 10 bases are shared with TRBD1. This CDR3 contains 12 residues. V was pared by 6 bases and J by 5 bases, with 1 base of the junction left unmatched. Germline values: CDR1 SQVTM, CDR2 ANQGSEA. DNA for the CDR3: TGCAGCGTGGGACAGGGGCACAATGAGCAGTTCTTC. Translating it yields CSVGQGHNEQFF.

The chain carries TRBV27 and TRBJ1-1; no firm D call. Germline V lookup: CDR1 MNHEY, CDR2 SMNVEV (reference sequence). The CDR3 is made up of 12 amino acids. V shed 10 bases and J shed 7 bases, with 16 bases lying between them. CDR3 DNA: TGTGCCACCAGAACTCATCCGGGTGAAGCTTTCTTT. It translates to CATRTHPGEAFF.

This clone was counted only a few times. The gene calls are TRBV19 and TRBJ2-7, with 8 nucleotides matching TRBD1. Germline loops: CDR1 LNHDA, CDR2 SQIVND (reference sequence). Trimming cost V 5 bases and J 5 bases; bases outside gene matches: 8. This CDR3 has 14 amino acids. The DNA of the CDR3 is TGTGCCAGTAGTGAGGGACAGGCCTGGGACGAGCAGTACTTC. It translates to CASSEGQAWDEQYF. Supplemented by reference TRBV19 and TRBJ2-7, the full variable domain reads DGGITQSPKYLFRKEGQNVTLSCEQNLNHDAMYWYRQDPGQGLRLIYYSQIVNDFQKGDIAEGYSVSREKKESFPLTVTSAQKNPTAFYLCASSEGQAWDEQYFGPGTRLTVT.

The chain carries TRBV27 and TRBJ2-1; D unresolved. The CDR3 loop spans 13 amino acids. Germline CDR1 is MNHEY and CDR2 is SMNVEV (reference sequence). With 4 bases removed from V and 3 bases from J, the gap between germline ends came to 7 bases. The CDR3 coding sequence is TGTGCCAGCAGTTACAGAGTCTACAATGAGCAGTTCTTC. This codes for CASSYRVYNEQFF.

J is TRBJ2-1 and V is TRBV9; 9 positions agree with TRBD2. Germline CDR1 and CDR2: SGDLS and YYNGEE. The CDR3 is made up of 17 amino acids. The ends lost 0 bases at V and 4 bases at J; junction bases unmatched: 8. For the CDR3, the DNA is TGTGCCAGCAGCGTAGTTCGTCTAGCGGGGATTTACAATGAGCAGTTCTTC. Translation gives CASSVVRLAGIYNEQFF.